This T cell receptor (beta chain) was obtained from a study of T cells in localized non-small cell lung cancer. Whole-study results and caveats: Heterogeneity cannot be ruled out, as sequencing used one tumor region only. There was higher T cell clonality in uninvolved adjacent lung than in tumor, and it was highest there.

About this clone itself: The target antigen is unknown.

There are 16 residues in the CDR3. CDR1 SNHLY and CDR2 FYNNEI come from the germline V gene. V was clipped by 2 bases and J by 7 bases, with 17 bases between them. This table comes from immunoSEQ multiplex PCR, and its TCRdb copy is limited to in-frame clones, with some not included. The repertoire holds around 70,000 clones, around 85% seen once, with 1% to 1.5% in the top ten. The receptor's source is a female donor at least 60 years old with stage I lung adenocarcinoma. The genes are TRBV2 and TRBJ1-4, with D possibly TRBD1 on 6 matching bases. The sequenced sample was peripheral blood, obtained before any cancer treatment. In nucleotides, the CDR3 is TGTGCCAGCAGTGAACTGGCTGGGGGCGCGGGTGAAAAACTGTTTTTT. Translating gives CASSELAGGAGEKLFF. The whole variable domain, remainder taken from reference TRBV2 and TRBJ1-4, is EPEVTQTPSHQVTQMGQEVILRCVPISNHLYFYWYRQILGQKVEFLVSFYNNEISEKSEIFDDQFSVERPDGSNFTLKIRSTKLEDSAMYFCASSELAGGAGEKLFFGSGTQLSVL.